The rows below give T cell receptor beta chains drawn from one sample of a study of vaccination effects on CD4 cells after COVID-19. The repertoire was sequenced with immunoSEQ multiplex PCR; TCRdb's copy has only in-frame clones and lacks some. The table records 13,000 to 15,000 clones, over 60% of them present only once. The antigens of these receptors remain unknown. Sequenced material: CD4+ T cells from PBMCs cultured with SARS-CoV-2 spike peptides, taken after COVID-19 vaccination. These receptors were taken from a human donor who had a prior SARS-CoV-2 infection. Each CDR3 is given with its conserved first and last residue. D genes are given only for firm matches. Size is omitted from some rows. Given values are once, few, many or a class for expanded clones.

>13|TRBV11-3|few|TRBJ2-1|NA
CASSLEEYNEQFF
TGTGCCAGCAGCTTAGAGGAATACAATGAGCAGTTCTTC
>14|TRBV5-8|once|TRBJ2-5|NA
CASSPGPVRETQYF
TGTGCCAGCAGCCCCGGACCCGTCCGGGAGACCCAGTACTTC
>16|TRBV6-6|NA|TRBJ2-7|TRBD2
CASSYPTRDGRGEQYF
TGTGCCAGCAGTTACCCTACTCGGGATGGGAGGGGCGAGCAGTACTTC
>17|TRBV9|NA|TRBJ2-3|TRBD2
CASSRQTSAGGADTQYF
TGTGCCAGCAGCCGCCAGACTAGCGCCGGGGGGGCAGATACGCAGTATTTT
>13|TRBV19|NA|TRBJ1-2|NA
CASSTQGNYGYTF
TGTGCCAGTAGCACTCAGGGCAACTATGGCTACACCTTC
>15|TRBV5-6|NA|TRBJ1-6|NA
CASSLEQGLVSPLHF
TGTGCCAGCAGCTTGGAGCAGGGTCTTGTATCACCCCTCCACTTT
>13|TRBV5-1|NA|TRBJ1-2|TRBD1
CASSHGTDYGYTF
TGCGCCAGCAGCCACGGGACAGACTATGGCTACACCTTC
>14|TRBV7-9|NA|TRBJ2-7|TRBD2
CASSPRGGEWKQYF
TGTGCCAGCAGCCCACGGGGGGGCGAGTGGAAGCAGTACTTC
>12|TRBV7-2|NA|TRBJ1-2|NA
CASSLGLNGYTF
TGTGCCAGCAGCTTAGGGCTGAATGGCTACACCTTC
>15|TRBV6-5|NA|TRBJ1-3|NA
CASRPREYSGNTIYF
TGTGCCAGCCGTCCGCGGGAGTACTCTGGAAACACCATATATTTT
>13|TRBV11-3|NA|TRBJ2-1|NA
CASSLGPYNEQFF
TGTGCCAGCAGCCTCGGACCTTACAATGAGCAGTTCTTC
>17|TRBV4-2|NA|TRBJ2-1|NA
CASSQPRSLISYNEQFF
TGTGCCAGCAGCCAACCCAGGAGCCTTATCTCCTACAATGAGCAGTTCTTC
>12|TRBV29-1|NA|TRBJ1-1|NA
CSVGGMNTEAFF
TGCAGCGTTGGGGGGATGAACACTGAAGCTTTCTTT
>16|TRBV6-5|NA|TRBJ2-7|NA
CASSYSKKGLSYEQYF
TGTGCCAGCAGTTACTCCAAAAAGGGGTTATCCTACGAGCAGTACTTC
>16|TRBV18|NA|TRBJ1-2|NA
CASSNLPGRSNYGYTF
TGTGCCAGCTCAAACCTACCGGGCCGCAGTAACTATGGCTACACCTTC
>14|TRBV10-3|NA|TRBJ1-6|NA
CAISASTGNSPLHF
TGTGCCATCAGTGCCAGTACAGGGAACTCACCCCTCCACTTT
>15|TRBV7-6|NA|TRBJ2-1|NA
CASSLDRNSYNEQFF
TGTGCCAGCAGCTTAGACAGGAACTCCTACAATGAGCAGTTCTTC